This entry features one T cell receptor beta chain sequence. Its antigen is unknown. CDR3 size: 15 residues. Germline V gene lookup returns CDR1 SGHDN and CDR2 FVKESK. After removal of 5 bases from V and 3 bases from J, the junction contained 4 bases not matched to a gene. This entry comes from a study of T cell responses to AZD1222 COVID-19 vaccine. Study summary: The analysis combined second doses at about 4 or about 12 weeks.

Study outcomes and limitations: The breadth and depth of Spike-specific TCRs increased once two AZD1222 doses had been given. Every sample of the repertoires postdated the peak T cell response.

Sequencing was performed with immunoSEQ multiplex PCR; in TCRdb, only in-frame clones are kept and a portion is missing. The sample has over 110,000 clones; around 87% are singletons. V and J are TRBV14 and TRBJ2-1; 10 positions agree with TRBD2. The sample consisted of peripheral blood, taken on day 0 of AZD1222 vaccination. This TCR came from an adult in good health. The chain's CDR3 is CASSDLAGVYNEQFF. The DNA of the CDR3 is TGTGCCAGCAGCGACCTAGCGGGAGTCTACAATGAGCAGTTCTTC.